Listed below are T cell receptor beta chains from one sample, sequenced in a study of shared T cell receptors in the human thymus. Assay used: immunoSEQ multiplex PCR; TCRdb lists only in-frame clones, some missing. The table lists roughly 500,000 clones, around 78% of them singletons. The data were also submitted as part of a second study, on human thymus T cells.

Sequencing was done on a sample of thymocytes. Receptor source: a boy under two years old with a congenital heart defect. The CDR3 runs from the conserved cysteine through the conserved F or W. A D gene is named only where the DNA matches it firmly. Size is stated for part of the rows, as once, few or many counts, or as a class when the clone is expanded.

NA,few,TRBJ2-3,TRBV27,CASSPSKGGTDTQYF,TGTGCCAGCAGTCCTTCAAAGGGGGGCACAGATACGCAGTATTTT
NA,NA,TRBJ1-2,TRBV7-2,CASSLEAQGDFGYTF,TGTGCCAGCAGCTTAGAGGCCCAAGGGGATTTTGGCTACACCTTC
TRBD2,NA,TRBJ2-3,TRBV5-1,CASSHPRGGAADTQYF,TGCGCCAGCAGCCACCCCCGGGGGGGGGCGGCAGATACGCAGTATTTT
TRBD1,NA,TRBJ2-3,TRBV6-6,CASSPRGSRTDTQYF,TGTGCCAGCAGTCCCAGGGGGAGCCGCACAGATACGCAGTATTTT
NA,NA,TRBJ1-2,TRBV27,CASTYLEETYGYTF,TGTGCCAGCACCTATCTAGAAGAGACGTATGGCTACACCTTC
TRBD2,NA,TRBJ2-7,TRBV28,CASSLREGEQYF,TGTGCCAGCAGTTTACGGGAGGGCGAGCAGTACTTC
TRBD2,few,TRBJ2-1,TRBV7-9,CASSIRPSGSSYNEQFF,TGTGCCAGCAGCATACGGCCTAGCGGGAGCTCCTACAATGAGCAGTTCTTC
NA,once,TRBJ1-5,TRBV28,CASMVRRTSNQPQHF,TGTGCCAGCATGGTGCGGAGGACTAGCAATCAGCCCCAGCATTTT
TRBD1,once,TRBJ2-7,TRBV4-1,CASSHRDSSSYEQYF,TGCGCCAGCAGCCATCGGGACAGTAGCTCCTACGAGCAGTACTTC
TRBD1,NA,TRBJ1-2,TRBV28,CASAEGGLFGYTF,TGTGCCAGCGCGGAAGGGGGCCTCTTTGGCTACACCTTC
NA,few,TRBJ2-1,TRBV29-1,CSVGGAGFTYNEQFF,TGCAGCGTAGGGGGGGCCGGCTTTACCTACAATGAGCAGTTCTTC
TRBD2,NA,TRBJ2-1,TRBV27,CASRSRGGNEQFF,TGTGCCAGCAGGTCTCGGGGGGGGAATGAGCAGTTCTTC